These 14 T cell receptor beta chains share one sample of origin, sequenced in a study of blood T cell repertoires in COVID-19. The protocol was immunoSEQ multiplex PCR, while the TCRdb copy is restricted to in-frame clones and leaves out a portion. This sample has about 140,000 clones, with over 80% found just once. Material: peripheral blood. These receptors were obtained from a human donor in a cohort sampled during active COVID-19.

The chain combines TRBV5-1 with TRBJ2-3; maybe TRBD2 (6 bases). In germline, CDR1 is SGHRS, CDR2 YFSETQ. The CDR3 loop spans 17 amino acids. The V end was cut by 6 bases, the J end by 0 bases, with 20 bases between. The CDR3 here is CASTSSRVGTSTDTQYF. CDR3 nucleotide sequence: TGCGCCAGCACATCTTCACGGGTCGGGACTAGCACAGATACGCAGTATTTT.

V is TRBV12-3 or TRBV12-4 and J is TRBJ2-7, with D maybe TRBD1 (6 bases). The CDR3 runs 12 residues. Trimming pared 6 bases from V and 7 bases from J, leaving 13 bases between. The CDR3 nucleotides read TGTGCCAGCAGACCGGACAGCGAGGAGCAGTACTTC. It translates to CASRPDSEEQYF.

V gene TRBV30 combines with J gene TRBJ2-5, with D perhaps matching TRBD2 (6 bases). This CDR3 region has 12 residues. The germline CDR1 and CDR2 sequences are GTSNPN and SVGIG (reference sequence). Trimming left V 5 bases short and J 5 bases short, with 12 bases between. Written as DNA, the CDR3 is TGTGCCTGGCAAGCGGGCGGGGAGACCCAGTACTTC. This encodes CAWQAGGETQYF.

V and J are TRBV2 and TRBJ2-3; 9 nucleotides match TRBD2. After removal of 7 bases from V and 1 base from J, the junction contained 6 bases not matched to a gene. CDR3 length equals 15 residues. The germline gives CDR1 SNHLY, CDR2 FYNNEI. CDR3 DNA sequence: TGTGCCAGCACAAGGACTAGCGTTGGCACAGATACGCAGTATTTT. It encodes CASTRTSVGTDTQYF. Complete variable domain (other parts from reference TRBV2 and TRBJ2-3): EPEVTQTPSHQVTQMGQEVILRCVPISNHLYFYWYRQILGQKVEFLVSFYNNEISEKSEIFDDQFSVERPDGSNFTLKIRSTKLEDSAMYFCASTRTSVGTDTQYFGPGTRLTVL.

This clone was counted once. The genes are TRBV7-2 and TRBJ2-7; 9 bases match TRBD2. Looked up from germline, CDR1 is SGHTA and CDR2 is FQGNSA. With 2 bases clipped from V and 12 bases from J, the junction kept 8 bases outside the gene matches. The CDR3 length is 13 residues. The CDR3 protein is CASSLIGSGRGYF. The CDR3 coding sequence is TGTGCCAGCAGCTTAATAGGTAGCGGGAGAGGGTACTTC.

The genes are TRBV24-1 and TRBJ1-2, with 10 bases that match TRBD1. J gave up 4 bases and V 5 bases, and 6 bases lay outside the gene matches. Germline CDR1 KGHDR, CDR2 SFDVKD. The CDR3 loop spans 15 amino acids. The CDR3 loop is CATSGPGTGVYGYTF. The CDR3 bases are TGTGCCACCAGTGGACCCGGGACAGGGGTCTATGGCTACACCTTC.

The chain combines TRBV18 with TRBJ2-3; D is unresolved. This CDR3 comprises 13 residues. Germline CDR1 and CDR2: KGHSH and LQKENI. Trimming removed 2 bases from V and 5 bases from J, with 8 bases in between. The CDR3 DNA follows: TGTGCCAGCTCACCAAGCAGGCTAGATACGCAGTATTTT. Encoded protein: CASSPSRLDTQYF. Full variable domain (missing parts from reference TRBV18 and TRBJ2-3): NAGVMQNPRHLVRRRGQEARLRCSPMKGHSHVYWYRQLPEEGLKFMVYLQKENIIDESGMPKERFSAEFPKEGPSILRIQQVVRGDSAAYFCASSPSRLDTQYFGPGTRLTVL.

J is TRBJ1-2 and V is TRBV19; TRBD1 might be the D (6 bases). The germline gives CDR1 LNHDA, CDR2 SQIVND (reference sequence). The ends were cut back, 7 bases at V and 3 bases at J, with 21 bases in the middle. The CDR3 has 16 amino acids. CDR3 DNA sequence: TGTGCCAGTAATCAGCCAGGGGAAAAAGAGGACTATGGCTACACCTTC. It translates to CASNQPGEKEDYGYTF.

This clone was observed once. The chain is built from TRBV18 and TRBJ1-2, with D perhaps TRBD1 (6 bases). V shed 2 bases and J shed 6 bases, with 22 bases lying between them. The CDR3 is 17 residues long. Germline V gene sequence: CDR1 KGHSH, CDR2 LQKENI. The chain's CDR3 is CASSPIVQGLSLDGYTF. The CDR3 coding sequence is TGTGCCAGCTCACCAATCGTCCAGGGGTTGAGTTTGGATGGCTACACCTTC.

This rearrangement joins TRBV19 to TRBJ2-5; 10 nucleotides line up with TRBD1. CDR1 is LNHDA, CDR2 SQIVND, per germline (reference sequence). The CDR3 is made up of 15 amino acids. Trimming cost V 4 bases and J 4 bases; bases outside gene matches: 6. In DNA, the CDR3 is TGTGCCAGTAGTACGGGACAGGGGTTCGGAGAGACCCAGTACTTC. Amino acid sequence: CASSTGQGFGETQYF.

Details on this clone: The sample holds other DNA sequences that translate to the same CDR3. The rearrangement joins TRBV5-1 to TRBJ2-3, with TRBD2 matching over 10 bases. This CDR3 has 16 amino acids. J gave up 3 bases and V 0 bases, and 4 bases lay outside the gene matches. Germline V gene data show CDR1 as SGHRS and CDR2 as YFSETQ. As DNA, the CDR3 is TGCGCCAGCAGCTTGGCCCCTAGCGGGAGAACAGATACGCAGTATTTT. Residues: CASSLAPSGRTDTQYF.

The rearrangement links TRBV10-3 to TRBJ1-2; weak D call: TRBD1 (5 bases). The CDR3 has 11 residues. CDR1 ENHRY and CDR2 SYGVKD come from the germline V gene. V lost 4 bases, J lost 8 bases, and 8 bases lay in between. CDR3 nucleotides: TGTGCCATCAGTGCAGGGCCAGGCTACACCTTC. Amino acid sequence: CAISAGPGYTF.

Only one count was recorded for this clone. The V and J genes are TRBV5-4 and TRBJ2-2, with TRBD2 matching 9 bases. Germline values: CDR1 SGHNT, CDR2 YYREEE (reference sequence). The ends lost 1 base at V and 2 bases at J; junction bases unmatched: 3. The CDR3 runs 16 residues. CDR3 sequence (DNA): TGTGCCAGCAGCTTGCGGCTAGCGGGAAACACCGGGGAGCTGTTTTTT. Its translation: CASSLRLAGNTGELFF.

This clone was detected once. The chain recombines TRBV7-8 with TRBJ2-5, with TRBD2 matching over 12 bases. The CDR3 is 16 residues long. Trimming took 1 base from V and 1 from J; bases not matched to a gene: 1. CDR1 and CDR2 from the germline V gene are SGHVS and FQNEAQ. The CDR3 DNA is TGTGCCAGCAGCTTAGGACTAGCGGGAGTCCAAGAGACCCAGTACTTC. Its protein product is CASSLGLAGVQETQYF. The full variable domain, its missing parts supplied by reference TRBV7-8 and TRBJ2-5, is GAGVSQSPRYKVAKRGQDVALRCDPISGHVSLFWYQQALGQGPEFLTYFQNEAQLDKSGLPSDRFFAERPEGSVSTLKIQRTQQEDSAVYLCASSLGLAGVQETQYFGPGTRLLVL.